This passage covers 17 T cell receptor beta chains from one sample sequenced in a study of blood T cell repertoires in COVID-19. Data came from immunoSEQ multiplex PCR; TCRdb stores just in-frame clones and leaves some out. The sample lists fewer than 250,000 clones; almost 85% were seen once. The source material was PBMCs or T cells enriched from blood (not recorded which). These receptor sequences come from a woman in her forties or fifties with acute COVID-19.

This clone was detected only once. The CDR3 region is CASSIDGTSGNTIYF. As DNA, the CDR3 is TGTGCCAGTAGTATAGATGGGACATCTGGAAACACCATATATTTT. The rearrangement links TRBV19 to TRBJ1-3; maybe TRBD1 (6 bases). The CDR3 extends over 15 amino acids. Trimming took 0 bases from V and 1 from J, leaving 7 bases between them. Germline CDR1 LNHDA, CDR2 SQIVND (reference sequence).

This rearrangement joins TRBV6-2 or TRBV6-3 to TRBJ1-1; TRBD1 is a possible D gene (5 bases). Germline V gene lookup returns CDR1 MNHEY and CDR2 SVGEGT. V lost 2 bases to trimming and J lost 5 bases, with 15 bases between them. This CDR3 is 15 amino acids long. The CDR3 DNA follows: TGTGCCAGCAGTTACGGTGGGGCCATGAGGACTGAAGCTTTCTTT. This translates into CASSYGGAMRTEAFF.

As DNA, the CDR3 is TGTGCCAGCAGCTTAGCGGTGACAGTCCCCCGGTTGCCCCAGCATTTT. As protein: CASSLAVTVPRLPQHF. V is TRBV7-8 and J is TRBJ1-5, with D possibly TRBD1 on 5 matching bases. This CDR3 has 16 residues. V dropped 0 bases and J dropped 9 bases, with 18 bases sitting between them. CDR1 is SGHVS, CDR2 FQNEAQ, per germline.

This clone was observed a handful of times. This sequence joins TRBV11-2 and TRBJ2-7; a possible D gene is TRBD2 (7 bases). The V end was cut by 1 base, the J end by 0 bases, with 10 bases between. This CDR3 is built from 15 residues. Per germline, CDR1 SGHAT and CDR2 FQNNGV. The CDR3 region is CASSLVGGGSYEQYF. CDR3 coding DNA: TGTGCCAGCAGCTTAGTAGGGGGGGGCTCCTACGAGCAGTACTTC.

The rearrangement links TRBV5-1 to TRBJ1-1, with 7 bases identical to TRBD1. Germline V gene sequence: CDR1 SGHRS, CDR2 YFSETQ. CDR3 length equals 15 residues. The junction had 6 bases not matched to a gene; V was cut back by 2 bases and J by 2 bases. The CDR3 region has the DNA TGCGCCAGCAGCTTCTGGACAGGTTTCAACACTGAAGCTTTCTTT. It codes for CASSFWTGFNTEAFF.

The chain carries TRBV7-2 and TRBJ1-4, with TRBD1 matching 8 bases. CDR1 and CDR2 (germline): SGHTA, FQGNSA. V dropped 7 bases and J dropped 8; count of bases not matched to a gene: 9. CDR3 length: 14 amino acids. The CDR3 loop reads CASTFDRGREKLFF. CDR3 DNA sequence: TGTGCCAGCACCTTCGACAGGGGAAGGGAAAAACTGTTTTTT.

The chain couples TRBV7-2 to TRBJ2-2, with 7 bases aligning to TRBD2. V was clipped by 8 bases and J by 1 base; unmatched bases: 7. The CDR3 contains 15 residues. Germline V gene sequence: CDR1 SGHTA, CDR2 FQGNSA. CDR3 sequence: CASGPPGGNTGELFF. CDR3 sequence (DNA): TGTGCCAGCGGTCCTCCGGGGGGGAACACCGGGGAGCTGTTTTTT.

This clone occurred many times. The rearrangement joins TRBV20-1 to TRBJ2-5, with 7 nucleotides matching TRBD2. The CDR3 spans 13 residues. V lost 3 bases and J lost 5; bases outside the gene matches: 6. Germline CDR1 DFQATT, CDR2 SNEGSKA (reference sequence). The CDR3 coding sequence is TGCAGTGCTAGTGGGGAGGGACGGGAGACCCAGTACTTC. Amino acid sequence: CSASGEGRETQYF.

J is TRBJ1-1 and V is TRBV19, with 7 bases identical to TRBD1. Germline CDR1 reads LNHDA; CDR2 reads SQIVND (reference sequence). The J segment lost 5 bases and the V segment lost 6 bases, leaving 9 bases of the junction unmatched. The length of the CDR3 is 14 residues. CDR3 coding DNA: TGTGCCAGTAGCCCTGACAGGGAAGGGACTGAAGCTTTCTTT. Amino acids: CASSPDREGTEAFF.

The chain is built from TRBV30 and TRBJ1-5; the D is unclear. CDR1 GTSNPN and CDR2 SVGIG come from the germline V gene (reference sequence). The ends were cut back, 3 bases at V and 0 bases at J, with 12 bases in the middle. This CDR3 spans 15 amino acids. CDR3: CAWSLDSHSNQPQHF. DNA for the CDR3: TGTGCCTGGAGCCTCGACTCTCATAGCAATCAGCCCCAGCATTTT.

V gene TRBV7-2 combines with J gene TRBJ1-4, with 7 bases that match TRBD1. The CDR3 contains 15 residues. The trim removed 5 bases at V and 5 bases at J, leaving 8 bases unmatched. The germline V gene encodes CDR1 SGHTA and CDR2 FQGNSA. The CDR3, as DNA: TGTGCCAGCAGCGCCCAGGGACAGCTAAATGAAAAACTGTTTTTT. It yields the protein CASSAQGQLNEKLFF.

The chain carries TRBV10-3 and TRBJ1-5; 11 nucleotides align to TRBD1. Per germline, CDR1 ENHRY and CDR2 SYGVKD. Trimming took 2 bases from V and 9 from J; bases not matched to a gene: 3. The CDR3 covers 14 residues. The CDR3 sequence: CAISEGQGASPQHF. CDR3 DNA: TGTGCCATCAGTGAGGGACAGGGGGCTTCGCCCCAGCATTTT.

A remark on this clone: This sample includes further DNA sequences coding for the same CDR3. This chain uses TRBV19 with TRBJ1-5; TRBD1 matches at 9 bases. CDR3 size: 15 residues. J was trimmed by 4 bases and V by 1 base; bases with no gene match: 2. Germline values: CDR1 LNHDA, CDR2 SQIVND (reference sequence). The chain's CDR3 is CASSIGGQGNQPQHF. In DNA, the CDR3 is TGTGCCAGTAGTATAGGAGGACAGGGGAATCAGCCCCAGCATTTT.

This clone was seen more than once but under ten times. The CDR3 sequence: CASSLGQRYNEQFF. As DNA, the CDR3 is TGTGCCAGCAGCTTAGGACAGCGCTACAATGAGCAGTTCTTC. This sequence joins TRBV11-3 and TRBJ2-1, with D possibly matching TRBD1 (5 bases). Trimming left V 1 base short and J 3 bases short, with 7 bases between. This CDR3 contains 14 residues. From germline, CDR1 is SGHNT and CDR2 YENEEA. Full variable domain (outside the CDR3, taken from reference TRBV11-3 and TRBJ2-1): EAGVVQSPRYKIIEKKQPVAFWCNPISGHNTLYWYLQNLGQGPELLIRYENEEAVDDSQLPKDRFSAERLKGVDSTLKIQPAELGDSAVYLCASSLGQRYNEQFFGPGTRLTVL.

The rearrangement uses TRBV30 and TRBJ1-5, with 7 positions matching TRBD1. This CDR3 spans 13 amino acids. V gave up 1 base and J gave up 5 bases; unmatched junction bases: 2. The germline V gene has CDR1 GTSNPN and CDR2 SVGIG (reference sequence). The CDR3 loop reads CAWSAGTDQPQHF. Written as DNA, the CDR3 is TGTGCCTGGAGTGCCGGGACAGATCAGCCCCAGCATTTT.

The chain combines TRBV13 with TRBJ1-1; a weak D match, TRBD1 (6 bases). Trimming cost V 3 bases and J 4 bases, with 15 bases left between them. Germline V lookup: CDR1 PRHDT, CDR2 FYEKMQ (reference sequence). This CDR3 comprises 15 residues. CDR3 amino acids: CASSFLVQQGTEAFF. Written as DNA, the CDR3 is TGTGCCAGCAGCTTCCTCGTGCAACAGGGCACTGAAGCTTTCTTT.

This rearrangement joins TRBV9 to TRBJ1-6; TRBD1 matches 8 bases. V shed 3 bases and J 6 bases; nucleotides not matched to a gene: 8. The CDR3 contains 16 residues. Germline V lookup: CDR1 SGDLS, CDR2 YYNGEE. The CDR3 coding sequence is TGTGCCAGCAGCGCGGGGACAGGCAGAAGTAATTCACCCCTCCACTTT. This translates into CASSAGTGRSNSPLHF.